One TCR beta chain is described in this entry. This receptor's antigen is unknown. Per-base quality was not reported, and no clone a single base away is much larger than it. The data belong to a study of blood T cell repertoires in COVID-19 (TCRdb year 2020). Background for the entire study: The collaborator samples originated in the United States, Italy and Spain and spanned the acute and convalescent phases of COVID-19. The prospective study material was composed of cDNA or gDNA derived from T cells, B-cell-depleted T cells, or PBMCs. The dataset comprised deeply sampled blood TCRbeta repertoires from subjects exposed to, actively infected with, or recovered from COVID-19. The repertoires were released in a freely available public database intended as a resource for research on the immune response to SARS-CoV-2. Samples were obtained from the ongoing ImmuneRACE study (first 160 participants) and from over a thousand subjects provided by 6 global collaborators. Sample metadata almost always included a de-identified subject ID, COVID-19 status, age in years and sex. Where available, HLA class I and class II types were taken from metadata supplied by the sample provider and were not determined by assay-based typing.

TCRbeta CDR3 regions were amplified from genomic DNA using the immunoSEQ Assay, a bias-controlled multiplex PCR. In the authors' own workflow: Within the assay, amplification of reference gene primers was used to estimate how many nucleated cells each sample contained. To quantify the absolute abundance of each unique TCRbeta CDR3 rearrangement, sequence reads were collapsed and filtered. For each sample, productive Simpson clonality was calculated by taking the square root of Simpson's diversity index across productive rearrangements. TCRdb provides this immuneACCESS table in a form limited to in-frame rearrangements. Some clones are lacking; in checked studies, under half of them reflect an unresolved V gene, and why the rest are absent is not known. Clone size and V and J calls were adopted from that table, with D and trimming inferred from the DNA. This sample comprises about 36,000 clones, 70% to 80% of them detected only once. The ten most abundant clones make up 1.5% to 2% of the sample.

The collaborating institutions used their own protocols to collect whole blood in K2EDTA tubes. For TCRbeta analysis, collaborators shipped samples as frozen whole blood, isolated PBMCs, or DNA extracted from either of those sample types. Overall results and qualifications from the work: The quantity of clinical and demographic metadata differed by source and by participant and was supplied without curation.

The junction shows trimming of 5 bases on V and 4 bases on J, and the gene matches do not reach 12 bases of it. The CDR1 and CDR2 encoded by the germline V gene are KGHDR and SFDVKD. From its cysteine to its phenylalanine, the CDR3 spans 17 amino acids. Only CDR3 DNA is held: 51 bases, read in frame from base 1. Sequencing was carried out using peripheral blood. The chain is encoded by TRBV24-1 joined to TRBJ2-5; 10 central bases correspond to TRBD2. This clonotype was sampled from a man aged 60 to 75 with active COVID-19. This receptor has the CDR3 CATSVPSGSQLGETQYF. At the DNA level, the sequence is TGTGCCACCAGTGTACCTAGCGGGAGTCAGTTGGGAGAGACCCAGTACTTC.